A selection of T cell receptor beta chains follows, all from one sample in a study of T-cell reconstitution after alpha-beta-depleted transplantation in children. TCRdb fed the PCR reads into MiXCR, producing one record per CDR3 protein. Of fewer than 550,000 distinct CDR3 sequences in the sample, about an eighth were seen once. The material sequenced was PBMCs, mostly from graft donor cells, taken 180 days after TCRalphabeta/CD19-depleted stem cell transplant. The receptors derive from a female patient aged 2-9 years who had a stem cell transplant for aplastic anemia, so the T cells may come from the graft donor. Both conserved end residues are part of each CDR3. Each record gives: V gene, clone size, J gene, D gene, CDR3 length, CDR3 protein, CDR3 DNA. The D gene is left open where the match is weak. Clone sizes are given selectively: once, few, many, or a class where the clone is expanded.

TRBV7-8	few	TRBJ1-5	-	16	CASSLMYSTVNQPQHF	TGTGCCAGCAGCTTAATGTATAGCACCGTTAATCAGCCCCAGCATTTT
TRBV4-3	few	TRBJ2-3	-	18	CASSQDWRDEQSTDTQYF	TGCGCCAGCAGCCAAGATTGGCGGGATGAGCAGAGCACAGATACGCAGTATTTT
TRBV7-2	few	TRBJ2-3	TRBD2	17	CASSLVTSGISTDTQYF	TGTGCCAGCAGCTTAGTCACTAGCGGAATTAGCACAGATACGCAGTATTTT
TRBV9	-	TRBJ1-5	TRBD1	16	CASRERGGQGGQPQHF	TGTGCCAGCAGGGAAAGAGGGGGACAGGGCGGTCAGCCCCAGCATTTT
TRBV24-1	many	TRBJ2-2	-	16	CATSVRASTNTGELFF	TGTGCCACCAGTGTGAGGGCCTCGACGAACACCGGGGAGCTGTTTTTT
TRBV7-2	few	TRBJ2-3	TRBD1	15	CASSPDRGQEDTQYF	TGTGCCAGCAGTCCTGACAGGGGGCAAGAAGATACGCAGTATTTT
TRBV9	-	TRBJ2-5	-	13	CASSVGTGETQYF	TGTGCCAGCAGCGTAGGGACTGGAGAGACCCAGTACTTC
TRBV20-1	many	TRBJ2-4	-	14	CSARLDGTKNIQYF	TGCAGTGCTAGGCTCGATGGGACCAAAAACATTCAGTACTTC
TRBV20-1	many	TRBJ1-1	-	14	CSARDTGYNTEAFF	TGCAGTGCTAGAGATACAGGGTACAACACTGAAGCTTTCTTT
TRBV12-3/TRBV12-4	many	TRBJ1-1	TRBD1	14	CASSRDRANTEAFF	TGTGCCAGCAGCCGGGACAGGGCGAACACTGAAGCTTTCTTT
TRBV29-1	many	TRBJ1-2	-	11	CSVEKGYGYTF	TGCAGCGTTGAAAAGGGGTATGGCTACACCTTC
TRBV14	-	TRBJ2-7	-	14	CASSQVLLSGEQYF	TGTGCCAGCAGCCAAGTCCTCTTGTCGGGAGAGCAGTACTTC
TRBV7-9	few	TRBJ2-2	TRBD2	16	CASSYSGTSVTGELFF	TGTGCCAGCAGTTACTCCGGGACTAGCGTCACCGGGGAGCTGTTTTTT
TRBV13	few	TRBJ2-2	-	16	CASSSQDRLNTGELFF	TGTGCCAGCAGCTCCCAAGACAGGTTGAACACCGGGGAGCTGTTTTTT
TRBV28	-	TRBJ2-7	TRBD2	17	CASSLIGTSGRFHEQYF	TGTGCCAGCAGTCTAATCGGGACTAGCGGGAGATTTCACGAGCAGTACTTC
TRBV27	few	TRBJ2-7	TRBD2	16	CASSLSPLANSYEQYF	TGTGCCAGCAGTTTATCCCCACTAGCGAACTCCTACGAGCAGTACTTC